The next 13 T cell receptor beta chains were all read from a single sample in a study of spatial heterogeneity in lung cancer. TCRdb reprocessed the 5' RACE reads via MiXCR and lists one record per CDR3 protein. The sample yields approximately 40,000 distinct CDR3 sequences, 5.2% seen once. Time point reported: sample taken at primary tumor resection. From tumor, nontumor lung or frozen PBMC, whole RNA was taken unsorted for sequencing. The sample was PBMCs, taken at surgery. The source is a female donor with early-stage non-small cell lung cancer.

There are many counts of this clonotype. The CDR3 sequence: CASSRGLAQDTQYF. The CDR3 DNA sequence: TGTGCCAGCAGCCGGGGACTAGCGCAAGATACGCAGTATTTT. The chain uses TRBV14 and TRBJ2-3, with 10 nucleotides matching TRBD2. The CDR3 consists of 14 residues. J was trimmed by 5 bases and V by 4 bases; bases with no gene match: 3. Germline V gene data show CDR1 as SGHDN and CDR2 as FVKESK.

This clonotype was found a few times. This chain uses TRBV3-1 with TRBJ1-1, with a tentative D call TRBD1 (6 bases). The CDR3 length is 12 residues. Germline values: CDR1 LGHDT, CDR2 YNNKEL (reference sequence). Trimming left V 8 bases short and J 8 bases short, with 15 bases between. CDR3: CASQYRGGEAFF. In nucleotides, the CDR3 is TGTGCCAGCCAATACCGCGGGGGCGAAGCTTTCTTT.

This clonotype was found a few times. The chain has TRBV6-6 and TRBJ2-5; 8 nucleotides line up with TRBD1. V gave up 0 bases and J gave up 6 bases; unmatched junction bases: 3. CDR3 size: 14 residues. In germline, CDR1 is MNHNY, CDR2 SVGAGI (reference sequence). CDR3 bases: TGTGCCAGCAGTTACTCTCAGGGGGCGAAGACCCAGTACTTC. Residues: CASSYSQGAKTQYF.

This clonotype was recorded at least ten times. The genes are TRBV5-1 and TRBJ2-1; D is possibly TRBD1 or TRBD2 (5 bases each). The CDR3 runs 14 residues. Germline assignment: CDR1 SGHRS and CDR2 YFSETQ. Deletions cut 0 bases from V and 9 bases from J, with 13 bases between. CDR3 region: CASSLVAPGGEQFF. Here the CDR3 DNA reads TGCGCCAGCAGCTTGGTTGCCCCTGGGGGTGAGCAGTTCTTC.

In its sample, this clonotype was seen many times. CDR3 nucleotide sequence: TGTGCCAGCAGTTACGGGGCTGCGGATTTCGCCTATGGCTACACCTTC. Translation gives CASSYGAADFAYGYTF. The rearrangement links TRBV6-2 or TRBV6-3 to TRBJ1-2; possible D gene TRBD1, 5 bases. The V end lost 2 bases, the J end lost 4 bases, and 17 bases lay between the germline ends. This CDR3 is 16 amino acids long. Per germline, CDR1 MNHEY and CDR2 SVGEGT.

This clonotype occurred many times. The chain joins TRBV5-5 to TRBJ1-2; 8 bases fit TRBD1. The germline V gene encodes CDR1 SGHKS and CDR2 YYEKEE (reference sequence). CDR3 length: 14 amino acids. V shed 5 bases, J shed 7 bases, and the junction held 10 bases outside the gene matches. The DNA for the CDR3 is TGTGCCAGCAGGCCTCTGGGACAGGACGCTGGCTACACCTTC. It yields the protein CASRPLGQDAGYTF.

Remarks on this clonotype: This may stem from a read error, because a much larger clone lies one nucleotide away. V gene TRBV5-1 combines with J gene TRBJ1-2; a weak D match, TRBD1 (5 bases). Germline V gene data show CDR1 as SGHRS and CDR2 as YFSETQ. The ends were cut back, 4 bases at V and 4 bases at J, with 20 bases in the middle. This CDR3 region has 16 residues. The CDR3 nucleotides read TGCGCCAGCAGCCCCTGGGCGCAGGGATTAGGCTATGGCTACACCTTC. It translates to CASSPWAQGLGYGYTF.

The chain has TRBV15 and TRBJ2-1; possibly TRBD2 for D (6 bases). This CDR3 spans 13 amino acids. Germline V gene data show CDR1 as LNHNV and CDR2 as YYDKDF (reference sequence). Trimming took 6 bases from V and 4 from J, leaving 10 bases between them. The CDR3 loop is CATRVGTYNEQFF. The CDR3 DNA reads TGTGCCACCAGAGTGGGGACTTACAATGAGCAGTTCTTC.

This clonotype is termed medium-sized. The chain uses TRBV7-8 and TRBJ2-3; D possibly matches TRBD1 or TRBD2 (5 bases each). The CDR3 covers 15 residues. Trimming took off 5 bases at V and 4 bases at J, with 16 bases between the two ends. Germline CDR1 SGHVS, CDR2 FQNEAQ. The CDR3 protein is CASSSRGIGPDTQYF. The DNA for the CDR3 is TGTGCCAGCAGCAGCCGGGGCATAGGGCCAGATACGCAGTATTTT. Drawing the rest from reference TRBV7-8 and TRBJ2-3, the complete variable domain is GAGVSQSPRYKVAKRGQDVALRCDPISGHVSLFWYQQALGQGPEFLTYFQNEAQLDKSGLPSDRFFAERPEGSVSTLKIQRTQQEDSAVYLCASSSRGIGPDTQYFGPGTRLTVL.

This clonotype was picked up many times. The chain uses TRBV10-3 and TRBJ2-3; D is possibly TRBD2 (6 bases). CDR3 length: 15 amino acids. The V gene lost 6 bases and the J gene lost 3 bases, with 16 bases spanning the gap. In germline, CDR1 is ENHRY, CDR2 SYGVKD. The CDR3 region is CAIRSSERMTDTQYF. CDR3 nucleotide sequence: TGTGCCATCAGGTCTAGCGAAAGGATGACAGATACGCAGTATTTT.

Ten or more counts support this clonotype. This rearrangement joins TRBV11-2 to TRBJ2-3; D is ambiguous. V lost 2 bases to trimming and J lost 6 bases, with 9 bases between them. This CDR3 contains 13 residues. Looked up from germline, CDR1 is SGHAT and CDR2 is FQNNGV. DNA of the CDR3: TGTGCCAGCAGCTTAAGGTACTCCGATACGCAGTATTTT. It translates to CASSLRYSDTQYF.

This clonotype was counted at least ten times. CDR3 nucleotides: TGCGCCAGCAGCTTAAGACAGGGGGTCTCCTACAATGAGCAGTTCTTC. This gives the protein CASSLRQGVSYNEQFF. The rearrangement uses TRBV5-1 and TRBJ2-1, with 9 bases aligning to TRBD1. Germline CDR1 and CDR2: SGHRS and YFSETQ. This CDR3 is built from 16 residues. Unmatched junction bases numbered 3, after V lost 2 bases and J lost 0 bases.

The chain uses TRBV4-3 and TRBJ2-5; D unresolved. V was clipped by 0 bases and J by 8 bases, with 16 bases between them. Germline CDR1 LGHNA, CDR2 YSLEER. CDR3 length: 15 amino acids. Here the CDR3 DNA reads TGCGCCAGCAGCCAAGATCCAGGCCATATTGGCACCCAGTACTTC. Its protein is CASSQDPGHIGTQYF.